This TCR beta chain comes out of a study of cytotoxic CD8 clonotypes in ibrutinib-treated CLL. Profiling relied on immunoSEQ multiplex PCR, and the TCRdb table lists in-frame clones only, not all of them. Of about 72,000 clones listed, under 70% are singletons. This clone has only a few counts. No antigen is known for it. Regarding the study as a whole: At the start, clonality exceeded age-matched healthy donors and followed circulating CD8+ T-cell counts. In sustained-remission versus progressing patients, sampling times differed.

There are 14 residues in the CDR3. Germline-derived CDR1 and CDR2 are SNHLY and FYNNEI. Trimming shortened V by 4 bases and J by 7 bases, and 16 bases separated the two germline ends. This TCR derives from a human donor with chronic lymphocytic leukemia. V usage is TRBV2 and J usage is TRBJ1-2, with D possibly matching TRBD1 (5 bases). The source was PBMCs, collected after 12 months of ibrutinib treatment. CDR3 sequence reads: CASSVVPGRTGYTF. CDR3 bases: TGTGCCAGCAGTGTTGTCCCAGGGCGCACTGGCTACACCTTC.